This entry concerns a single TCR beta chain. Antigen: not known. 60 Vbeta and 13 Jbeta primers were used in PCR. Some clones are missing from TCRdb's copy, which holds only in-frame ones; the method was immunoSEQ multiplex PCR. The table has tens of thousands of clones, roughly 67% seen once. The germline CDR1 and CDR2 sequences are LNHDA and SQIVND (reference sequence). After removal of 4 bases from V and 12 bases from J, the junction contained 12 bases not matched to a gene. The length of the CDR3 is 16 residues. This sample is part of a study of cytomegalovirus exposure and HLA in healthy donors. Study-level information: Ancestry clustering placed 70% to 85% of a few hundred genotyped donors in the Caucasian-associated cluster.

Notes on the study in general: Researchers catalogued 164 TCR beta chains as cytomegalovirus-associated.

This clonotype originated in a man between 40 and 49 years old in good health and CMV-seropositive. The V gene is TRBV19, the J gene TRBJ2-6; 10 bases are a match to TRBD1. The sequenced material came from PBMCs. CDR3 amino acids: CASSTNDRGLYIVLTF. DNA for the CDR3: TGTGCCAGTAGTACCAATGACAGGGGGCTTTATATCGTCCTGACTTTC.